Listed below are T cell receptor beta chains from one sample, sequenced in a study of metastatic and nonmetastatic thyroid tumors. MiXCR was used by TCRdb to re-call the PCR reads. The sample holds fewer than 35,000 clones; 18% are singletons and the top ten take about 10%. The sequenced material came from blood. These receptors all stem from a female donor with papillary thyroid cancer or a benign thyroid nodule (not recorded which). Some clones in this sample may be carry-over from other donors' samples. The CDR3 runs from the conserved cysteine through the conserved F or W. The order of the fields is clone size, J gene, V gene, D gene, CDR3 protein, CDR3 DNA. The D gene is left open where the match is weak. Clone size is not always given. Where it is, it says once, few, many or a class for expanded clones.

clone size: NA
J gene: TRBJ1-4
V gene: TRBV20-1
D gene: NA
CDR3 protein: CSVLQASNEKLFF
CDR3 DNA: TGCAGTGTTTTACAGGCCTCTAATGAAAAACTGTTTTTT

clone size: many
J gene: TRBJ1-2
V gene: TRBV6-6
D gene: NA
CDR3 protein: CASSYDGNYGYTF
CDR3 DNA: TGTGCCAGCAGTTACGACGGGAACTATGGCTACACCTTC

clone size: many
J gene: TRBJ2-5
V gene: TRBV6-1
D gene: NA
CDR3 protein: CASSPGYQETQYF
CDR3 DNA: TGTGCCAGCAGCCCGGGGTACCAAGAGACCCAGTACTTC

clone size: many
J gene: TRBJ2-7
V gene: TRBV9
D gene: NA
CDR3 protein: CASSLGRVGSYEQYF
CDR3 DNA: TGTGCCAGCAGCCTAGGGCGGGTGGGTTCCTACGAGCAGTACTTC

clone size: few
J gene: TRBJ2-5
V gene: TRBV6-6
D gene: NA
CDR3 protein: CTSSYSFARVGETKYF
CDR3 DNA: TGTACCAGCAGTTACTCTTTCGCGAGGGTTGGGGAGACCAAGTACTTC

clone size: NA
J gene: TRBJ1-2
V gene: TRBV24-1
D gene: NA
CDR3 protein: CATNGQCTPPF
CDR3 DNA: TGTGCCACCAATGGACAGTGTACTCCTCCCTTC

clone size: many
J gene: TRBJ2-3
V gene: TRBV24-1
D gene: TRBD1
CDR3 protein: CATSDWTGGEADTQYF
CDR3 DNA: TGTGCCACCAGTGACTGGACAGGGGGCGAGGCAGATACGCAGTATTTT

clone size: many
J gene: TRBJ1-2
V gene: TRBV11-1
D gene: TRBD1
CDR3 protein: CASSSIPGTGGAYGYTF
CDR3 DNA: TGTGCCAGCAGCTCCATTCCCGGGACAGGGGGAGCCTATGGCTACACCTTC

clone size: many
J gene: TRBJ1-2
V gene: TRBV5-4
D gene: NA
CDR3 protein: CASTPSRDYGYTF
CDR3 DNA: TGTGCCAGCACCCCCTCCAGGGACTATGGCTACACCTTC

clone size: few
J gene: TRBJ1-2
V gene: TRBV19
D gene: NA
CDR3 protein: CASSNQNYGYTF
CDR3 DNA: TGTGCCAGTAGTAACCAGAACTATGGCTACACCTTC

clone size: many
J gene: TRBJ1-3
V gene: TRBV2
D gene: NA
CDR3 protein: CASSEGGNTIYF
CDR3 DNA: TGTGCCAGCAGTGAAGGGGGAAACACCATATATTTT

clone size: NA
J gene: TRBJ2-7
V gene: TRBV6-1
D gene: NA
CDR3 protein: CASSVTGVLYEQYF
CDR3 DNA: TGTGCCAGCAGTGTCACCGGGGTCCTCTACGAGCAGTACTTC

clone size: medium-sized
J gene: TRBJ1-3
V gene: TRBV6-1
D gene: NA
CDR3 protein: CASSEQVSVGGNTIYF
CDR3 DNA: TGTGCCAGCAGTGAGCAGGTTTCAGTAGGAGGAAACACCATATATTTT